The 21 T cell receptor beta chains given below trace back to one sample, sequenced in a study of blood T cell repertoires in COVID-19. This table comes from immunoSEQ multiplex PCR, and its TCRdb copy is limited to in-frame clones, with some not included. The sample includes fewer than 400,000 clones, 85% of them seen just once. Input material: PBMCs or T cells enriched from blood (not recorded which). The receptors derive from a woman aged 25 to 39 who had been exposed to COVID-19.

This clone came up a few times. V usage is TRBV4-1 and J usage is TRBJ1-6; D is perhaps TRBD1 (6 bases). Trimming removed 5 bases from V and 10 bases from J, with 9 bases in between. The germline V gene has CDR1 MGHRA and CDR2 YSYEKL. The CDR3 sequence is 12 residues long. CDR3 in DNA: TGCGCCAGCAGCATGGACAGATCACCCCTCCACTTT. Its translation: CASSMDRSPLHF.

The chain carries TRBV11-1 and TRBJ1-5; D is ambiguous. Trimming stripped 5 bases from V and 0 bases from J, with 2 bases between. This CDR3 contains 12 residues. Germline CDR1 SGHAT, CDR2 FQDESV (reference sequence). The CDR3 DNA reads as TGTGCCAGCAGCCATAGCAATCAGCCCCAGCATTTT. Protein product: CASSHSNQPQHF.

CDR3 DNA: TGTGCCAGCAGCCCCCCGGGACAGGGGGTATATGGCTACACCTTC. Residues: CASSPPGQGVYGYTF. The chain carries TRBV7-2 and TRBJ1-2; TRBD1 agrees at 11 bases. V shed 5 bases, J shed 5 bases, and the junction held 7 bases outside the gene matches. Germline V lookup: CDR1 SGHTA, CDR2 FQGNSA. The CDR3 loop spans 15 amino acids. Using reference TRBV7-2 and TRBJ1-2 for the parts outside the CDR3, the full variable domain is GAGVSQSPSNKVTEKGKDVELRCDPISGHTALYWYRQSLGQGLEFLIYFQGNSAPDKSGLPSDRFSAERTGGSVSTLTIQRTQQEDSAVYLCASSPPGQGVYGYTFGSGTRLTVV.

V usage is TRBV4-3 and J usage is TRBJ2-1; 8 bases match TRBD2. CDR3 length: 15 residues. V shed 3 bases, J shed 9 bases, and the junction held 10 bases outside the gene matches. Germline assignment: CDR1 LGHNA and CDR2 YSLEER. The chain's CDR3 is CASSHRLAGLVEQFF. CDR3 DNA sequence: TGCGCCAGCAGCCACAGGTTAGCGGGGCTGGTTGAGCAGTTCTTC.

The J gene is TRBJ1-2, the V gene TRBV7-2; D not resolved. CDR1 and CDR2 from the germline V gene are SGHTA and FQGNSA. This CDR3 is built from 16 residues. The germline V and J ends were trimmed by 2 bases and 5 bases, with 18 bases remaining between them. The CDR3 reads CASSLYMGGGSYGYTF. The CDR3 DNA reads TGTGCCAGCAGCTTATACATGGGCGGAGGGTCATATGGCTACACCTTC. Full variable domain (rest looked up from reference TRBV7-2 and TRBJ1-2): GAGVSQSPSNKVTEKGKDVELRCDPISGHTALYWYRQSLGQGLEFLIYFQGNSAPDKSGLPSDRFSAERTGGSVSTLTIQRTQQEDSAVYLCASSLYMGGGSYGYTFGSGTRLTVV.

The chain is built from TRBV5-1 and TRBJ2-1; 8 nucleotides align to TRBD2. CDR1 and CDR2 (germline): SGHRS, YFSETQ. V dropped 0 bases and J dropped 9; count of bases not matched to a gene: 11. The CDR3 has 16 amino acids. The DNA for the CDR3 is TGCGCCAGCAGCTTGGACAGGGATGCTAGCGGGCCTGAGCAGTTCTTC. It codes for CASSLDRDASGPEQFF.

The chain joins TRBV3-1 (or the pseudogene TRBV3-2) to TRBJ2-7, with 13 bases identical to TRBD2. The V gene's germline CDR1 is LGHDT and CDR2 YNNKEL (reference sequence). The CDR3 is 16 residues long. V dropped 4 bases and J dropped 3; count of bases not matched to a gene: 6. The CDR3 sequence is CASSRRGLAGDYEQYF. CDR3 sequence (DNA): TGTGCCAGCAGCCGCCGTGGACTAGCGGGGGACTACGAGCAGTACTTC.

The chain recombines TRBV11-2 with TRBJ2-1; 9 bases line up with TRBD2. Germline V gene lookup returns CDR1 SGHAT and CDR2 FQNNGV. V lost 5 bases, J lost 0 bases, and 5 bases stayed unmatched. The CDR3 has 16 residues. The CDR3 loop is CASSPLSGSSYNEQFF. The CDR3 DNA is TGTGCCAGCAGCCCCCTTAGCGGGAGCTCCTACAATGAGCAGTTCTTC. The variable domain in full, with the rest retrieved from reference TRBV11-2 and TRBJ2-1, is EAGVAQSPRYKIIEKRQSVAFWCNPISGHATLYWYQQILGQGPKLLIQFQNNGVVDDSQLPKDRFSAERLKGVDSTLKIQPAKLEDSAVYLCASSPLSGSSYNEQFFGPGTRLTVL.

This clone showed up just once. This chain joins TRBV30 and TRBJ1-2, with D maybe TRBD1 (6 bases). Germline V gives CDR1 GTSNPN, CDR2 SVGIG (reference sequence). The length of the CDR3 is 15 residues. V dropped 4 bases and J dropped 1 base, with 16 bases sitting between them. The CDR3 here is CAWTTVGGHNYGYTF. CDR3 nucleotides: TGTGCCTGGACCACCGTCGGGGGGCATAACTATGGCTACACCTTC.

This sequence joins TRBV6-2 or TRBV6-3 and TRBJ1-2; D is ambiguous. The CDR3 has 14 residues. In germline, CDR1 is MNHEY, CDR2 SVGEGT. V gave up 4 bases and J gave up 4 bases, with 13 bases separating them. The CDR3 region has the DNA TGTGCCAGCAGTTCTCCAATAAGGAGCTATGGCTACACCTTC. This encodes CASSSPIRSYGYTF.

This clone occurred once. The J gene is TRBJ1-2, the V gene TRBV3-1 (or the pseudogene TRBV3-2), with 10 nucleotides matching TRBD1. CDR3 length equals 16 residues. V shed 1 base, J shed 8 bases, and the junction held 10 bases outside the gene matches. Germline lookup yields CDR1 LGHDT and CDR2 YNNKEL (reference sequence). CDR3 in DNA: TGTGCCAGCAGCCAAGCCCGGGACAGGGGTGGAGAGGGCTACACCTTC. Translated, it gives CASSQARDRGGEGYTF.

The chain employs TRBV7-9 and TRBJ1-5; D perhaps matches TRBD1 (5 bases). The CDR3 is 13 amino acids. Germline CDR1 SEHNR, CDR2 FQNEAQ (reference sequence). Trimming shortened V by 5 bases and J by 6 bases, and 11 bases separated the two germline ends. For the CDR3, the DNA is TGTGCCAGCAGCCCCAGGGAAGGTCAGCCCCAGCATTTT. It is translated as CASSPREGQPQHF.

The rearrangement uses TRBV9 and TRBJ2-1; D is uncertain. The CDR3 covers 12 residues. V was trimmed by 3 bases and J by 8 bases, leaving 9 bases between them. Germline V gives CDR1 SGDLS, CDR2 YYNGEE. CDR3 in DNA: TGTGCCAGCAGCGCGTCCGTTCATGAGCAGTTCTTC. This sequence encodes CASSASVHEQFF.

The chain is built from TRBV6-5 and TRBJ1-5, with TRBD1 matching 8 bases. With 6 bases clipped from V and 9 bases from J, the junction kept 10 bases outside the gene matches. Looked up from germline, CDR1 is MNHEY and CDR2 is SVGAGI. This CDR3 contains 14 residues. CDR3 sequence (DNA): TGTGCCAGCAGCTTCGGACAGGGTAATACGCCCCAGCATTTT. It codes for CASSFGQGNTPQHF.

The V and J genes are TRBV30 and TRBJ2-1, with TRBD2 matching over 8 bases. Germline V gene lookup returns CDR1 GTSNPN and CDR2 SVGIG (reference sequence). The CDR3 is made up of 13 amino acids. J was trimmed by 3 bases and V by 8 bases; bases with no gene match: 6. CDR3 sequence reads: CAQLAEHYNEQFF. CDR3 nucleotide sequence: TGTGCCCAACTAGCGGAACACTACAATGAGCAGTTCTTC.

The genes are TRBV7-8 and TRBJ1-2; D is undetermined. The V gene's germline CDR1 is SGHVS and CDR2 FQNEAQ. This CDR3 has 13 amino acids. V gave up 1 base and J gave up 8 bases, with 11 bases separating them. The CDR3, as DNA: TGTGCCAGCAGCTTAGAGGGAGTCGTAGGCTACACCTTC. It yields the protein CASSLEGVVGYTF.

This rearrangement joins TRBV6-5 to TRBJ2-7; 14 bases are shared with TRBD2. V lost 5 bases to trimming and J lost 12 bases; unmatched junction nucleotides: 6. This CDR3 has 13 residues. The germline gives CDR1 MNHEY, CDR2 SVGAGI. The CDR3 here is CASSTGLAGALYF. In DNA, the CDR3 is TGTGCCAGCAGTACGGGACTAGCGGGGGCCCTGTACTTC.

The chain couples TRBV6-2 or TRBV6-3 to TRBJ2-5; 15 nucleotides agree with TRBD2. Germline assignment: CDR1 MNHEY and CDR2 SVGEGT. There are 19 residues in the CDR3. J gave up 0 bases and V 2 bases, and 7 bases lay outside the gene matches. The CDR3, as DNA: TGTGCCAGCAGTTACGGCGGGACTAGCGGGAGGAGTAACCAAGAGACCCAGTACTTC. Translation: CASSYGGTSGRSNQETQYF.

The chain links TRBV5-1 to TRBJ1-4; D may be TRBD1 (6 bases). CDR3 size: 15 residues. CDR1 SGHRS and CDR2 YFSETQ come from the germline V gene. V was trimmed by 4 bases and J by 5 bases, leaving 15 bases between them. The chain's CDR3 is CASSPGSRGNEKLFF. Here the CDR3 DNA reads TGCGCCAGCAGCCCAGGGAGCAGGGGAAATGAAAAACTGTTTTTT.

The chain joins TRBV10-3 to TRBJ1-1, with 9 bases fitting TRBD1. V lost 10 bases, J lost 4 bases, and 7 bases stayed unmatched. The germline V gene encodes CDR1 ENHRY and CDR2 SYGVKD. The CDR3 is 13 amino acids. The DNA for the CDR3 is TGTGCCAGTTTCCGGGACAGGGCCACTGAAGCTTTCTTT. Its translation: CASFRDRATEAFF.

The rearrangement uses TRBV27 and TRBJ1-4, with D perhaps matching TRBD1 (6 bases). The CDR3 has 15 amino acids. CDR1 and CDR2 from the germline V gene are MNHEY and SMNVEV (reference sequence). V was clipped by 5 bases and J by 11 bases, with 21 bases between them. The CDR3 bases are TGTGCCAGCAGTATCAGGACAGACAGCTCTCGGAAACTGTTTTTT. Protein product: CASSIRTDSSRKLFF.